This T cell receptor (beta chain) was observed in a study of blood T cell repertoires in COVID-19. Study-level information: PBMCs, B-cell-depleted T cells, or T cells provided the cDNA or gDNA that made up the material.

A Seattle source enrolled patients during active infection and followed them longitudinally. This CDR3 has 12 residues. V dropped 2 bases and J dropped 5 bases, with 6 bases sitting between them. Germline V gives CDR1 KGHSH, CDR2 LQKENI. Clones were read by immunoSEQ multiplex PCR, and TCRdb kept only the in-frame ones, dropping some. The table lists about 160,000 clones, 92% of them singletons. What was sequenced was peripheral blood. The V call is TRBV18, the J call TRBJ1-1; maybe TRBD1 (5 bases). This TCR came from a man aged 25-45 years with COVID-19, enrolled during active disease. The chain's CDR3 is CASSPRQTEAFF. CDR3 DNA sequence: TGTGCCAGCTCACCAAGACAGACTGAAGCTTTCTTT.